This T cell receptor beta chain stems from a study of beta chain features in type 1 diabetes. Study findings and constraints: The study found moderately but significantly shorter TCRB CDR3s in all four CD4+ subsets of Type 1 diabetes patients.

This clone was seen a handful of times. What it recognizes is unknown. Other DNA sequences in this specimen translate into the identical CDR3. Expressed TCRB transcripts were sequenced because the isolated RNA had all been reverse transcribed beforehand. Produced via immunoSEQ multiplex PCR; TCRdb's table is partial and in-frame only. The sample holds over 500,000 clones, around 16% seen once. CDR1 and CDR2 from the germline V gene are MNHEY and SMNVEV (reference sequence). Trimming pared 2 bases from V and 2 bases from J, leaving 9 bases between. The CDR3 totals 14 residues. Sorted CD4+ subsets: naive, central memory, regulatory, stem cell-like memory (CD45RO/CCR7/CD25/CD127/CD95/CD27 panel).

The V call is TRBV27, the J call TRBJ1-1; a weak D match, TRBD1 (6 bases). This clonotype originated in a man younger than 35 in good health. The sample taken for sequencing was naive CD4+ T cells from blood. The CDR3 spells CASSLRGGNTEAFF. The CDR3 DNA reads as TGTGCCAGCAGTTTAAGAGGGGGTAACACTGAAGCTTTCTTT.